One and the same sample provided the 16 T cell receptor beta chains below, sequenced in a study of T cell responses to AZD1222 COVID-19 vaccine. Clones were sequenced by immunoSEQ multiplex PCR, and TCRdb holds only the in-frame ones, with some missing. The sample holds approximately 120,000 clones, more than 80% seen once. The specimen comprised peripheral blood, sampled on day 0 of AZD1222 vaccination. The source of these receptors is an adult in good health.

The chain has TRBV4-1 and TRBJ2-7; D uncertain. Trimming removed 8 bases at V and 3 bases at J, with 14 bases between. The CDR3 is 13 residues long. The germline V gene has CDR1 MGHRA and CDR2 YSYEKL. The CDR3 DNA reads TGCGCCAGCGCGATTGCCACGGACTACGAGCAGTACTTC. This codes for CASAIATDYEQYF.

J is TRBJ2-7 and V is TRBV11-3; 12 positions agree with TRBD1. The germline gives CDR1 SGHNT, CDR2 YENEEA. Trimming took 5 bases from V and 7 from J; bases not matched to a gene: 18. This CDR3 spans 18 amino acids. The CDR3, as DNA: TGTGCCAGCAGCCGTTACGTTAGGGACAGGGGGCTCCCTGGAGAGCAGTACTTC. This codes for CASSRYVRDRGLPGEQYF.

The chain uses TRBV11-2 and TRBJ1-1; D is possibly TRBD1 (6 bases). CDR3 length equals 16 residues. Trimming pared 2 bases from V and 0 bases from J, leaving 13 bases between. Germline CDR1 and CDR2: SGHAT and FQNNGV. The CDR3 loop reads CASSLRGAGMNTEAFF. CDR3 DNA: TGTGCCAGCAGCTTACGGGGGGCGGGCATGAACACTGAAGCTTTCTTT.

The chain joins TRBV7-2 to TRBJ2-1; D is undetermined. CDR1 and CDR2 (germline): SGHTA, FQGNSA. V gave up 1 base and J gave up 4 bases, with 11 bases separating them. The CDR3 is made up of 15 amino acids. The CDR3 here is CASSLDANDYNEQFF. The CDR3 DNA is TGTGCCAGCAGCTTAGACGCTAACGATTACAATGAGCAGTTCTTC.

This chain links TRBV6-6 with TRBJ1-5; TRBD1 is a possible D gene (5 bases). Between the trimmed V and J ends, which lost 6 bases and 4 bases, there was a span of 10 bases. Germline values: CDR1 MNHNY, CDR2 SVGAGI (reference sequence). This CDR3 comprises 13 residues. In nucleotides, the CDR3 is TGTGCCAGCAGCCGGGACGAGAATCAGCCCCAGCATTTT. It translates to CASSRDENQPQHF.

This clone was seen a single time. The CDR3 reads CASSEGRGGVGYGYTF. DNA for the CDR3: TGTGCCAGCAGTGAAGGAAGGGGGGGTGTAGGCTATGGCTACACCTTC. This chain links TRBV2 with TRBJ1-2; the D gene is possibly TRBD1 (6 bases). Trimming shortened V by 1 base and J by 4 bases, and 16 bases separated the two germline ends. Germline assignment: CDR1 SNHLY and CDR2 FYNNEI. CDR3 length: 16 residues.

The chain carries TRBV12-3 or TRBV12-4 and TRBJ1-2; the D is unclear. The CDR3 runs 12 residues. Deletions cut 7 bases from V and 7 bases from J, with 13 bases between. This chain's CDR3 is CASTPSWAGYTF. The CDR3 DNA reads as TGTGCCAGCACCCCATCGTGGGCTGGCTACACCTTC.

V is TRBV11-3 and J is TRBJ1-4, with 7 nucleotides matching TRBD1. Looked up from germline, CDR1 is SGHNT and CDR2 is YENEEA. With 4 bases clipped from V and 3 bases from J, the junction kept 8 bases outside the gene matches. CDR3 size: 16 residues. The CDR3 sequence is CASSSTGSGANEKLFF. DNA for the CDR3: TGTGCCAGCAGCTCGACAGGGTCGGGTGCTAATGAAAAACTGTTTTTT.

The rearrangement uses TRBV27 and TRBJ2-1; no reliable D call. V lost 9 bases and J 8 bases, leaving 17 bases between the germline ends. Germline loops: CDR1 MNHEY, CDR2 SMNVEV (reference sequence). The CDR3 is 13 residues long. DNA for the CDR3: TGTGCCAGGGTTCCGGACCTTTCGCATGAGCAGTTCTTC. Translated: CARVPDLSHEQFF.

The J gene is TRBJ2-3, the V gene TRBV11-3, with 9 bases lining up with TRBD2. Germline lookup yields CDR1 SGHNT and CDR2 YENEEA. The CDR3 is 20 residues long. With V trimmed by 5 bases and J by 0 bases, 18 bases remained unmatched. The CDR3 reads CASSHRGYSGGPYSTDTQYF. The CDR3 DNA sequence: TGTGCCAGCAGCCACCGGGGGTATAGCGGGGGCCCTTATAGCACAGATACGCAGTATTTT.

The genes are TRBV20-1 and TRBJ2-2, with TRBD2 matching over 8 bases. Germline V CDR1 and CDR2: DFQATT, SNEGSKA (reference sequence). This CDR3 has 15 residues. The V and J ends lost 3 bases and 2 bases, in that order; junction bases with no gene match: 5. The CDR3 sequence: CSASQAGDNTGELFF. The CDR3 coding sequence is TGCAGTGCTAGTCAAGCGGGGGATAACACCGGGGAGCTGTTTTTT.

The rearrangement uses TRBV18 and TRBJ2-1; TRBD1 is a possible D gene (6 bases). Between the trimmed V and J ends, which lost 4 bases and 2 bases, there was a span of 9 bases. Per germline, CDR1 KGHSH and CDR2 LQKENI. This CDR3 has 14 residues. This chain's CDR3 is CASSRRDTYNEQFF. The DNA of the CDR3 is TGTGCCAGCTCACGCCGGGACACCTACAATGAGCAGTTCTTC.

This clone is a singleton in its sample. V and J are TRBV5-1 and TRBJ2-1; maybe TRBD2 (5 bases). The CDR3 spans 15 residues. Trimming pared 0 bases from V and 8 bases from J, leaving 15 bases between. Germline loops: CDR1 SGHRS, CDR2 YFSETQ. The CDR3 loop reads CASSLVQTGRDEQFF. Here the CDR3 DNA reads TGCGCCAGCAGCTTGGTACAAACGGGAAGAGATGAGCAGTTCTTC.

This rearrangement joins TRBV12-1 to TRBJ2-2; the table gives TRBD2 as D, unverified against the DNA. TRBV12-1 is a documented pseudogene. The CDR3 is 15 amino acids. CDR3 nucleotides: TGTGCCAGCAGCTCTTTCCGGAGGGCGACCGGGGAGCTGTTTTTT. The encoded protein is CASSSFRRATGELFF.

V is TRBV7-9 and J is TRBJ2-7; D uncertain. Deletions cut 5 bases from V and 4 bases from J, with 12 bases between. From germline, CDR1 is SEHNR and CDR2 FQNEAQ (reference sequence). The CDR3 contains 13 residues. The chain's CDR3 is CASSPPRGYEQYF. The CDR3 nucleotides read TGTGCCAGCAGCCCCCCTCGCGGATACGAGCAGTACTTC. Full variable domain (rest looked up from reference TRBV7-9 and TRBJ2-7): DTGVSQNPRHKITKRGQNVTFRCDPISEHNRLYWYRQTLGQGPEFLTYFQNEAQLEKSRLLSDRFSAERPKGSFSTLEIQRTEQGDSAMYLCASSPPRGYEQYFGPGTRLTVT.

The chain uses TRBV7-8 and TRBJ2-7; D is uncertain. The V end was cut by 1 base, the J end by 0 bases, with 7 bases between. CDR3 size: 14 residues. Germline V gene lookup returns CDR1 SGHVS and CDR2 FQNEAQ. As DNA, the CDR3 is TGTGCCAGCAGCTTAGTTACGGCCTCCTACGAGCAGTACTTC. Translated: CASSLVTASYEQYF.